This TCR beta chain derives from a study of shared clonotypes between healthy human individuals. DNA at 150 to 200 ng, about 30,000 T cell genomes, went into sorted-subset replicate PCRs. Using immunoSEQ multiplex PCR, the repertoire was profiled, and TCRdb retains in-frame clones only, with some absent. The sample holds 2 million to 3 million clones, roughly 93% seen once. Findings and caveats of the study: On the whole, naive subsets had larger estimated richness than memory subsets had.

Germline CDR1 is LNHDA and CDR2 is SQIVND (reference sequence). The CDR3 totals 13 residues. V lost 7 bases, J lost 2 bases, and 12 bases lay in between. As concerns this clone: The antigen is unknown.

The sample comprised naive CD4+ T cells from PBMCs. Subset denoted: CD45RA+ positively selected. The sequence came from a man aged 18 to 29 in good health. Some clones in this sample may be carry-over from other donors' samples. The J gene is TRBJ2-7, the V gene TRBV19; D is perhaps TRBD1 (5 bases). DNA of the CDR3: TGTGCCAGTAAAGATGTAGGGGCCTACGAGCAGTACTTC. It translates to CASKDVGAYEQYF.